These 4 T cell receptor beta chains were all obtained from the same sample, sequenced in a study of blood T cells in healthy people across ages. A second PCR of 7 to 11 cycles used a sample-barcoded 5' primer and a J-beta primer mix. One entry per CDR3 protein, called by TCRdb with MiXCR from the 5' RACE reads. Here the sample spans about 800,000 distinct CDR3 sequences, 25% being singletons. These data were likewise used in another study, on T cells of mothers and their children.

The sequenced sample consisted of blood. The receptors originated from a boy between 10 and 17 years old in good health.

This chain's CDR3 is CASRQRLPQETQYF. The CDR3, as DNA: TGTGCCAGCAGACAGAGGCTACCCCAAGAGACCCAGTACTTC. The chain carries TRBV6-5 and TRBJ2-5; D gene uncertain. The CDR3 covers 14 residues. Trimming shortened V by 6 bases and J by 1 base, and 12 bases separated the two germline ends. Germline V gene data show CDR1 as MNHEY and CDR2 as SVGAGI.

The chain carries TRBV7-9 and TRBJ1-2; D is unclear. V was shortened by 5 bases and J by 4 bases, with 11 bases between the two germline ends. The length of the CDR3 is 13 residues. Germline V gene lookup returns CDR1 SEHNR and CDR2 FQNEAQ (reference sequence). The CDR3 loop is CASSPAVSYGYTF. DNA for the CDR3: TGTGCCAGCAGCCCGGCAGTCAGCTATGGCTACACCTTC.

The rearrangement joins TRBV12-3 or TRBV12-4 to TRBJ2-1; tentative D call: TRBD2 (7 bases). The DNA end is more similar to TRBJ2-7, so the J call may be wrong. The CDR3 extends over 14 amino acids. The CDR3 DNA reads TGTGCCAGCAGTCCGTCGGGGGGCGGCGACGAGCAGTACTTC. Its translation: CASSPSGGGDEQYF.

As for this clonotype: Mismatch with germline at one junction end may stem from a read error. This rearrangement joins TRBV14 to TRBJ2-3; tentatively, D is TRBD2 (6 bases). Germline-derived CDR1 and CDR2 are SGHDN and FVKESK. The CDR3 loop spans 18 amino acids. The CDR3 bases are TGTGCCAGCAGCCCTCACACGGCCTTAATAACTAGCACAGATACGCAGTACTTT. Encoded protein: CASSPHTALITSTDTQYF.